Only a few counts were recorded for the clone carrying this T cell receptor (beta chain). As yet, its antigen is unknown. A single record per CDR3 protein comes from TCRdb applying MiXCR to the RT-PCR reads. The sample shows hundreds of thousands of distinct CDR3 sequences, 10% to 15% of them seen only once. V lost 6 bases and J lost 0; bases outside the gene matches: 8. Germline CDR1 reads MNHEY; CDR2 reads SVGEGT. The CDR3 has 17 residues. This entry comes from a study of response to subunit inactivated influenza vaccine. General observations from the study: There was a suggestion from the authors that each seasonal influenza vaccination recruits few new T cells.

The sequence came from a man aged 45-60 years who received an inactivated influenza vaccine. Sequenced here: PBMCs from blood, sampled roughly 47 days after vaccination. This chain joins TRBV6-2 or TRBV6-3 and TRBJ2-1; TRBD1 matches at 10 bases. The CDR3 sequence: CASRTGQGRSSYNEQFF. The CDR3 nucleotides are TGTGCCAGCAGGACGGGACAGGGGCGTAGCTCCTACAATGAGCAGTTCTTC.